Here is one TCR beta chain with its context. The target of this receptor is not known. No much larger clonotype is one base removed from it; base qualities were not supplied. The data were taken from a study of cytomegalovirus exposure and HLA in healthy donors (dated by TCRdb to 2015 to 2018). Notes on the research overall: An earlier analysis of 587 of the donors reported about 250 Gb of sequence data and around 120 million unique TCR beta sequences from about 200 million T cells. All discovery cohort repertoires had been generated using a single sequencing platform. A later genetic analysis used genome-wide SNP genotypes for about 60% of the roughly 700 donors, treating that subset as a discovery cohort. Around 320 gigabases of sequencing data and around 87 million unique TCR sequences were included in an early release covering roughly 700 HLA-typed donors. The later analysis used no new phenotypic data to find candidate immune exposures, relying instead on TCR beta sequences and their occurrence across donors. The number of donors typed differed by locus, with roughly 620-630 for A, B, C, DRB1 and DQB1, 522 for DQA1, 600 to 610 for DPA1, and 472 for DPB1. A separate validation cohort of roughly 130 different subjects was used in addition to the roughly 720-subject first cohort. The study aimed to test whether signatures of past pathogen exposure could be identified by cataloging public T cell receptors. Roughly 5 DR-DQ haplotypes were handled as single units for association and clustering, since linkage in the cohort was strong. Across around 400 genotyped donors of the cohort, an average of about 200,000 unique TCR beta nucleotide sequences per donor were sequenced, and 15% to 20% of those sequences were non-productive. Donor age, sex, ethnicity and CMV serostatus were compiled alongside the repertoire data. A later analysis re-analyzed previously published TCR beta repertoires from 660 or so donors and added high-resolution HLA genotyping to study TCR occurrence patterns. HLA typing covered class I and class II loci at four-digit resolution. The T cell repertoires of some 700 subjects were profiled by immunosequencing and related to cytomegalovirus serostatus. Of the roughly 400 genotyped donors, 65% to 90% fell in the genetic ancestry cluster associated with self-reported Caucasian donors. High-throughput TCR immunosequencing, statistical association of individual TCRs with disease status, and machine learning were combined to predict cytomegalovirus infection status. An earlier analysis of approximately 500 of the donors applied high-throughput TCR beta sequencing to assess whether each TCR beta V gene segment acted as functional or pseudogenic. The paper's findings and limits, for the study overall: A few of the identified cytomegalovirus-associated TCR beta chains were confirmed in vitro to be specific for cytomegalovirus antigens. Broadly in line with IMGT annotations, most TCR beta V segments showed up in productive rearrangements about 87% or about 30% of the time in an earlier analysis of several hundred of the donors. Across donors, most TCR sequences were observed very rarely, whereas some public TCRs were present in many individuals. Because HLA typing was missing for some donors at each locus, association tests included only the typed subset. Presence/absence analyses assumed roughly uniform sequencing depth across donors, an assumption that may not hold. A further reported finding was that TCR beta sequences accurately predicted the HLA-A and HLA-B alleles for most subjects in the first cohort. In this cohort, only TCR beta chains were sequenced, and detectable features were limited by the absence of alpha or paired-chain data. The authors suggested that the approach could potentially be extended to other disease states and immunological phenotypes. A cluster of highly shared sequence variants was judged likely to represent a technical artifact of the sequencing pipeline. A later genetic analysis associated a missense DCLRE1C variant with V-gene and J-gene trimming of TCR beta chains, and an independent cohort replicated the association. According to a later analysis, TCR association rates differed among HLA loci, with DRB1 alleles showing the most associated TCRs and HLA-C alleles showing the fewest. According to a later analysis, most CMV-associated TCR beta chains appeared to be HLA-restricted, and the HLA associations seemed to be driven largely by CMV exposure. The study gave a list of 150 to 200 TCR beta chains associated with cytomegalovirus. In both the original and validation cohorts, the classifier was reported to diagnose cytomegalovirus status with high specificity and sensitivity. A later genetic analysis reported fewer N-insertions in productive TCRs among donors in an Asian-associated ancestry cluster than the roughly 700-donor mean. Compared with equally common non-associated chains, HLA-associated TCR beta chains in a later analysis were more clonally expanded and had lower generation probabilities. Strong co-occurrence of HLA alleles, especially DR and DQ, made assigning TCR associations to individual alleles difficult. According to a later analysis, parvovirus B19, influenza, CMV and Epstein-Barr virus appeared linked to several top co-occurrence clusters. Linkage disequilibrium might explain the correlated functional status among segregating V segments, but an unknown experimental factor could not be ruled out. The only immune exposure information available for the cohort was CMV serostatus. Some IMGT-functional V segments, including TRBV6-2 and TRBV6-3, could not be told apart with the 87-base-pair reads, so those segments were excluded. Because counts were too low, about 18 rarely observed V segments, including chromosome 9 orphons, were excluded from the earlier analysis of some 590 of the donors. Specific HLA alleles were associated with 15,000 to 20,000 TCR beta sequences at a false discovery rate of 0.05 in a later analysis.

In total, approximately 700 healthy bone marrow donors made up the cohort. At the time of sampling, every cohort member was nominally healthy, though immune exposures that went unrecorded were likely present. The donor tested CMV seronegative, placing the donor among the roughly 400 seronegative members of the cohort. A peripheral blood sample was provided by each donor, and peripheral blood mononuclear cells were used for TCR beta sequencing. The Qiagen DNeasy Blood Extraction Kit was used to extract genomic DNA from the blood cell samples. Receptor amplification or capture employed the immunoSEQ multiplex PCR assay. A mixture of 60 forward primers for TCR Vbeta segments and 13 reverse primers for TCR Jbeta segments was used in the multiplex PCR. The CDR3 region of rearranged TCR beta genes was amplified from genomic DNA by a multiplex PCR assay. The amplified TCR beta libraries were sequenced on the Illumina HiSeq System as 87-base-pair reads. Turning to the authors' computational methods: In a later analysis, tens of millions of unique TCR beta chains were counted across the roughly 700 repertoires, and around 10 million of these chains were shared by at least two donors. Raw reads were error-corrected and collapsed into unique sequences with a nearest-neighbor algorithm that merged closely related sequences to remove PCR and sequencing errors. Alignment of CDR3 sequences to IMGT reference sequences was used to assign V, D and J gene segments. For a sequence to be retained, a match of at least six nucleotides was required to both a V gene segment and a J gene segment. Rearrangements were called productive when the CDR3 lacked stop codons and stayed in frame with V and J; all others were non-productive. Following IMGT convention, CDR3 was defined as the stretch from the second conserved V-encoded cysteine to the conserved J-encoded phenylalanine. The earlier analysis of 550 to 650 of the donors excluded any sequence lacking an unambiguous match to a single V gene segment. In an earlier analysis of about 590 of the donors, a V segment was called functional when productive rearrangements were above 56.7%, and segregating when the standard deviation between donors exceeded 5%. A statistical classification framework was built for diagnosing cytomegalovirus status from the catalog of TCR beta chain sequences. A later analysis assigned V and J genes by comparing TCR nucleotide sequences with IMGT/GENE-DB human TR gene sequences. Using the TCRdist pipeline, a later analysis assigned CDR3 sequences along with most-parsimonious VDJ recombination scenarios. A later analysis defined each TCR beta chain by its CDR3 amino acid sequence plus V-gene family, and excluded reads lacking a unique V-gene family. A later analysis removed roughly 590 highly shared, low-generation-probability nucleotide sequences to deal with suspected cross-contamination and a sequencing artifact. In a later analysis, a clonal expansion index for each public chain was calculated from normalized within-repertoire ranks of inferred template counts. Generation probabilities in a later analysis came from a VDJ recombination model fitted to out-of-frame rearrangements, and those results were checked against IGoR. In a later analysis, TCR-TCR, TCR-HLA and TCR-CMV co-occurrence was scored with hypergeometric tests, and a repertoire-size bias correction was applied to TCR pairs. To estimate false discovery rates, a later analysis permuted the HLA or CMV assignments 20 times. In a later analysis, co-occurring TCRs were grouped with DBSCAN, and TCRdist sequence similarity was added when clustering was performed within HLA-allele-positive subsets. Repertoires with fewer than 30,000 or more than 120,000 public chains were left out of co-occurrence clustering, as were roughly five repertoires with anomalous nucleotide sharing. This immuneACCESS table, as held by TCRdb, lists in-frame sequences with V and J called but not all clones. Of the missing ones, under half trace to an unresolved V gene in checked studies; the others have no known cause. From that table come the V and J calls and clone size; the DNA was used to work out D and trimming. The sample has under 200,000 clones on record, approximately 86% of them singletons. Around 0.98% of the sample comes from the top ten.

Taken from the germline V gene, the CDR1 and CDR2 loops are SGHRS and YFSETQ. Trimming takes 4 bases from V and 2 bases from J, and the germline ends sit 18 bases apart. The CDR3 covers 16 residues, taking in both the cysteine and the phenylalanine. CDR3 DNA only is kept here, 48 bases in frame from base 1. Sequences were obtained from PBMCs. This TCR derives from a boy younger than 10 in good health and CMV-seronegative. The chain uses TRBV5-1 and TRBJ2-5, with the identity of the D gene unclear. The DNA reads as follows: TGCGCCAGCAGCCTCGGCGGCATCGCCGTTCAAGAGACCCAGTACTTC. Its product reads: CASSLGGIAVQETQYF. Where the CDR3 stops, the reference TRBV5-1 and TRBJ2-5 genes take over; the full variable domain is KAGVTQTPRYLIKTRGQQVTLSCSPISGHRSVSWYQQTPGQGLQFLFEYFSETQRNKGNFPGRFSGRQFSNSRSEMNVSTLELGDSALYLCASSLGGIAVQETQYFGPGTRLLVL.